This TCR beta chain was recorded in a study of chemoradiotherapy in HPV16-positive cancers. The ends lost 5 bases at V and 0 bases at J; junction bases unmatched: 7. From germline, CDR1 is MNHEY and CDR2 SMNVEV (reference sequence). This CDR3 is 16 amino acids long. Sequencing was performed with immunoSEQ multiplex PCR; in TCRdb, only in-frame clones are kept and a portion is missing. The table lists approximately 8,300 clones, 78% of them singletons. Sampling was carried out from a patient who underwent chemoradiotherapy. The chain links TRBV27 to TRBJ2-3; 8 nucleotides align to TRBD2. The clonotype originates from a human donor with HPV-associated anogenital cancer. CDR3 protein: CASSQVLAASTDTQYF. In nucleotides, the CDR3 is TGTGCCAGCAGTCAGGTACTAGCGGCCAGCACAGATACGCAGTATTTT.